The T cell receptor (beta chain) described here comes from a study of CXCR3-negative and CXCR3-positive naive CD8 T cells. General observations from the study: Diversity was high in both naive subsets and much lower in memory cells. Surface CD5 looked about the same in the naive subsets, so the authors worked out TCR strength from TRB CDR3 properties. Partly lower CXCR3 expression followed cryopreservation, and most assays relied on fresh PBMCs. TRB CDR3s of CXCR3-positive naive cells were more hydrophobic than those of CXCR3-negative naive cells.

Each TRB cDNA library was prepared by 5' RACE (with UMI labels). TCRdb reanalyzed the 5' RACE reads, giving one entry per CDR3 protein sequence and no DNA. This repertoire includes roughly 110,000 distinct CDR3 sequences. Naive CD8+ T cells had a CD45RO-CCR7+CD27+CD95- phenotype. About this clonotype itself: The antigen is not known.

CDR3 length: 14 amino acids. CDR1 and CDR2 from the germline V gene are MNHEY and SVGEGT. V and J are TRBV6-2 or TRBV6-3 and TRBJ1-1; TCRdb's assignment of TRBD1 cannot be checked, as there is no DNA. The receptor was derived from a human donor in good health. Some clones in this sample may be carry-over from other donors' samples. Sequencing input: naive CXCR3+ CD8+ T cells from blood. Subset specified: CD45RO-CCR7+CD27+CD95- naive CD8+ T cells expressing CXCR3 (TNR3+). CDR3 region: CASSYEDRVTEAFF.